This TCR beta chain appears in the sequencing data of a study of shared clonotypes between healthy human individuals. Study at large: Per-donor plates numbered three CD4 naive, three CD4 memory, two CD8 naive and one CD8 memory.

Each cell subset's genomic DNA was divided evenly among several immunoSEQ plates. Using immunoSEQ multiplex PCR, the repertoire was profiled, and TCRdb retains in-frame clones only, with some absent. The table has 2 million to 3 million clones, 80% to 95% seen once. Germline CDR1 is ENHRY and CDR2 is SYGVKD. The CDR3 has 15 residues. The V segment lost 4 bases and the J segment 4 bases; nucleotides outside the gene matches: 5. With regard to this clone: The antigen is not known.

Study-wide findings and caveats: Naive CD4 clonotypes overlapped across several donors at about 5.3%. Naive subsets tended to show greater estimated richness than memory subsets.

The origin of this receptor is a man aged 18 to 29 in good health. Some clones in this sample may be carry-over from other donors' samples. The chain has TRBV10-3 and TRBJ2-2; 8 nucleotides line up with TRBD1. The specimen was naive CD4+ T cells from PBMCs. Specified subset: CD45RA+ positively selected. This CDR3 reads CAISGQGASTGELFF. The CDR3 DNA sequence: TGTGCCATCAGTGGGCAGGGGGCGAGCACCGGGGAGCTGTTTTTT.